This TCR beta chain emerged from a study of T cell changes during pregnancy in multiple sclerosis. This CDR3 is 16 amino acids long. The J segment lost 2 bases and the V segment lost 3 bases, leaving 10 bases of the junction unmatched. Germline CDR1 MNHEY, CDR2 SMNVEV (reference sequence). Here immunoSEQ multiplex PCR was the method, and the copy in TCRdb shows in-frame clones only, minus some. The table has 50,000 to 65,000 clones, about nine tenths seen once; the top ten hold more than 1.5%. The V call is TRBV27, the J call TRBJ2-7, with TRBD1 identical over 7 bases. The receptor comes from a female donor with multiple sclerosis, enrolled in a pregnancy study. The sample was peripheral blood, taken after pregnancy. Here the CDR3 reads CASSFSGTGDTYEQYF. For the CDR3, the DNA is TGTGCCAGCAGTTTCTCGGGAACAGGGGACACCTACGAGCAGTACTTC.